This T cell receptor beta chain was profiled in a study of T cell repertoires in cytomegalovirus infection. TCRdb analysed the reads with MiXCR anew, one entry per CDR3 protein. The data show a few hundred thousand distinct CDR3 sequences, 17% seen once. This clonotype came up many times. In germline, CDR1 is SGHTA, CDR2 FQGNSA. With 8 bases removed from V and 5 bases from J, the gap between germline ends came to 18 bases. This CDR3 spans 14 amino acids. The sample was PBMCs. This receptor was identified in a human donor in good health (CMV status not recorded). Some clones in this sample may be carry-over from other donors' samples. The chain is built from TRBV7-2 and TRBJ2-5; a weak D match, TRBD2 (6 bases). As DNA, the CDR3 is TGTGCCAGCGCAGGGAGGACGCTAAGGGAGACCCAGTACTTC. It is translated as CASAGRTLRETQYF.